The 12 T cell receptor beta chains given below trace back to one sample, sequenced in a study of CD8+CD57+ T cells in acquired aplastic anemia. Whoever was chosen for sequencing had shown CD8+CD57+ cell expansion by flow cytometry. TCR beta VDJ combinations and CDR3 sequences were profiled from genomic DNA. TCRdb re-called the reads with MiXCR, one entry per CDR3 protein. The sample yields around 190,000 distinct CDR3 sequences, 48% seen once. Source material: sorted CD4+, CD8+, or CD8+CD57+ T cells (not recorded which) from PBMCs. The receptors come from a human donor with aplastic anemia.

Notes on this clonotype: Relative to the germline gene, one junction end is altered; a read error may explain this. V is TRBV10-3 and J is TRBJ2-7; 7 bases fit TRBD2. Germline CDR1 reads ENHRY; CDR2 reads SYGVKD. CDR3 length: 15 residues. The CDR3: CAIRPGGSPENEQHF. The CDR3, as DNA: TGTGCCATCCGACCGGGGGGATCACCAGAGAACGAGCAGCACTTC.

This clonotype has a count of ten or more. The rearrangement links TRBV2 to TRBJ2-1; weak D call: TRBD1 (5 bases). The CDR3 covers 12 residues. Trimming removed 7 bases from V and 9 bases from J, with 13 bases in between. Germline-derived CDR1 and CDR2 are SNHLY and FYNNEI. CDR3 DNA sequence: TGTGCCAGCACCTGGGGCGTCGGTGAGCAGTTCTTC. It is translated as CASTWGVGEQFF. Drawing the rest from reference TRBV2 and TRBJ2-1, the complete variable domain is EPEVTQTPSHQVTQMGQEVILRCVPISNHLYFYWYRQILGQKVEFLVSFYNNEISEKSEIFDDQFSVERPDGSNFTLKIRSTKLEDSAMYFCASTWGVGEQFFGPGTRLTVL.

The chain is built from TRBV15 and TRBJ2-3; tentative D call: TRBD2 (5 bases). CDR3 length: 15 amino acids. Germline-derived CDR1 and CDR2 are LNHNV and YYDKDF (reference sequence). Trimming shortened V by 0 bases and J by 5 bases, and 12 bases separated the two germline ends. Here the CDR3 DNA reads TGTGCCACCAGCAGAGATGGACTCCAGAAAGATACGCAGTATTTT. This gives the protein CATSRDGLQKDTQYF.

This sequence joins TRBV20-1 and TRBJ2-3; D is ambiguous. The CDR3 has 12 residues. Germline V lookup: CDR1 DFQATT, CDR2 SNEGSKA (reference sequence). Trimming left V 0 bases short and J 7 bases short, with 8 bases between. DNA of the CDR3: TGCAGTGCTAGAGATCTACCCTATACGCAGTATTTT. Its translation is CSARDLPYTQYF.

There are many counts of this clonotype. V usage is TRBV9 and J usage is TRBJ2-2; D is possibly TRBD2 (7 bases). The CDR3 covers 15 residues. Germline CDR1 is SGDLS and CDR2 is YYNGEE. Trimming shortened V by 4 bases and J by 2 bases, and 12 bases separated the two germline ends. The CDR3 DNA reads TGTGCCAGCAGCTCGCGGGGGACAAACACCGGGGAGCTGTTTTTT. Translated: CASSSRGTNTGELFF.

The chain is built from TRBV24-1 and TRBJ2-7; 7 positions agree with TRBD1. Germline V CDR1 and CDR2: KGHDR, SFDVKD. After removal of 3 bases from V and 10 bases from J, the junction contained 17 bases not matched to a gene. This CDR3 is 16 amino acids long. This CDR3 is CATSDPRDSRVVRQYF. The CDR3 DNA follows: TGTGCCACCAGTGATCCAAGGGACAGCCGCGTTGTGAGACAGTACTTC.

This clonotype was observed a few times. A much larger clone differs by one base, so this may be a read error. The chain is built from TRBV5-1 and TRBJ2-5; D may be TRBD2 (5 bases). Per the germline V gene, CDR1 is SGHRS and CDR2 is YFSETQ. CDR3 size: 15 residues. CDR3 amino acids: CANSSGYTAQETQYF. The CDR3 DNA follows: TGCGCCAACAGCTCGGGATATACGGCCCAAGAGACCCAGTACTTC.

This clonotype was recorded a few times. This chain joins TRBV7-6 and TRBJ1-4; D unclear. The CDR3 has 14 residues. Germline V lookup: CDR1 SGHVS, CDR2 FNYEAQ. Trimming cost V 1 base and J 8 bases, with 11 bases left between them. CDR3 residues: CASSLEGAGEKLFF. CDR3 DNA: TGTGCCAGCAGCTTAGAGGGTGCGGGAGAAAAACTGTTTTTT.

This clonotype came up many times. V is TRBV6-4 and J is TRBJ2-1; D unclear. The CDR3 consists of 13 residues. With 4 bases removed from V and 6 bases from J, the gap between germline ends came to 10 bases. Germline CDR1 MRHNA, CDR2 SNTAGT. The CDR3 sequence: CASSATHPNEQFF. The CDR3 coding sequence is TGTGCCAGCAGTGCCACTCACCCCAATGAGCAGTTCTTC.

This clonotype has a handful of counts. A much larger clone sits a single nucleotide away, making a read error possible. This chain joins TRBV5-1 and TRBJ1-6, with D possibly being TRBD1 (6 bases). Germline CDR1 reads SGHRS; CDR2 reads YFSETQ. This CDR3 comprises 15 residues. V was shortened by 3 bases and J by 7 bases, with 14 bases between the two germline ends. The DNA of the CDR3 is TGCGCCAGCAGCTCGTCGGGAGGGGGAAATTCACCCCTCCACTTT. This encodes CASSSSGGGNSPLHF.

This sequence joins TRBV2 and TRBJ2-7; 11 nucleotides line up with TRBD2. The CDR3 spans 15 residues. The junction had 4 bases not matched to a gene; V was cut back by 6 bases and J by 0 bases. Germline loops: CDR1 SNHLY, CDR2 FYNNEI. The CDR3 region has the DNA TGTGCCAGCAGAGCGGGACTAGCGGCCTCCTACGAGCAGTACTTC. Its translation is CASRAGLAASYEQYF.

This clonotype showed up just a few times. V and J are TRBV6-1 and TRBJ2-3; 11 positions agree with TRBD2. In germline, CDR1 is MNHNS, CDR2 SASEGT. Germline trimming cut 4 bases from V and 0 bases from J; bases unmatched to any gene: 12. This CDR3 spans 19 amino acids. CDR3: CASSGQTSGASSSTDTQYF. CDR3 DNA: TGTGCCAGCAGTGGGCAGACTAGCGGGGCCTCATCTAGCACAGATACGCAGTATTTT.